This T cell receptor (beta chain) was captured in a study of post-analysis software for immune sequencing data (dated by TCRdb to 2015 to 2017). General notes on the study: Disease courses on record covered relapsing-remitting, secondary progressive and progressive-relapsing multiple sclerosis, though some patients had no subtype annotation. Patient repertoires were compared against roughly 11 previously published healthy control repertoires from donors aged 6 to 25 years. A subset of samples was prepared in parallel using single-end sample barcoding, then pooled and co-amplified after Illumina adapter ligation. Overall results and qualifications from the work: Significantly higher frequencies in patients than in controls were found for about five TRBV segments, including TRBV5-6, TRBV5-1 and TRBV20-1. Strong co-clustering of samples prepared in the same batch was shown by direct clustering with F measure, prompting a batch-effect correction. Normalized Chao1 diversity was significantly lower in multiple sclerosis patients than controls, suggesting substantial peripheral T-cell clonal expansion. The control group was slightly older than the multiple sclerosis patient group.

To demonstrate the VDJtools post-analysis software, the study profiled TCR beta repertoires from the peripheral blood of around 13 young patients with multiple sclerosis. The multiple sclerosis patients were children and adolescents ranging in age from 6 to 15 years. As encoded in the germline V gene, CDR1 is SQVTM while CDR2 is ANQGSEA. The CDR3 holds 11 amino acids from the cysteine to the phenylalanine. The read is trimmed to its CDR3 DNA, 33 bases read in frame from base 1. To prepare the library, PCR was applied. Instrument on record: Illumina HiSeq 2500. To reduce PCR and sequencing biases, unique molecular identifiers were incorporated into the TCR beta cDNA libraries. Approximately 500,000 cDNA molecules were obtained per 1 to 10 million input T cells, so each molecule approximated one T cell. The patient libraries were prepared and sequenced using the same protocol as the earlier healthy control dataset. Samples belonging to the same batch were prepared together, multiplexed and sequenced on a shared HiSeq lane. The paper's data handling went like this. MIGEC was used to process the raw barcoded reads, and molecular identifier groups with only a single read were discarded before consensus assembly and CDR3 extraction. VDJtools was used for post-analysis of the clonotype tables, with diversity normalized by down-sampling every dataset to the smallest sample size. In repertoire overlap clustering, CDR3 amino acid sequences, but not nucleotide sequences, were matched to correct batch-related cross-sample contamination. TCRdb reanalyzed the raw reads on its own, using fastp at Q25 for trimming and MiXCR for clone calling, and kept in-frame beta chains. Each record represents a unique CDR3 protein, reported with the most common genes and DNA among its rows. TCRdb, not the original authors, processed these V and J calls. Here the sample has roughly 730,000 distinct CDR3 sequences; around 27% occur a single time. Approximately 0.6% of the sample is taken by the ten largest.

This clonotype was counted once. The clone's antigen remains unknown. No per-base quality is available; no much larger clone lies one base away. Recombination linked TRBV29-1 to TRBJ2-7, and TRBD2 may be the D gene, going by 5 matching bases. Matching the DNA end better, TRBJ2-5 makes the J call doubtful. The sequence was obtained from a girl aged 10-17 years with multiple sclerosis. The sample taken for sequencing was blood. The bases read TGCAGCGTTGGCGGACTGGGGACCCAGTACTTC. It translates to CSVGGLGTQYF.